These 15 T cell receptor beta chains came from one sample sequenced in a study of blood T cell repertoires in COVID-19 (dated by TCRdb to 2018 to 2021). Library prep was done by the immunoSEQ multiplex PCR assay. TCRdb stores this immuneACCESS table with in-frame sequences only. Part of the clones is absent; in the studies checked, under half of the shortfall reflects unresolved V genes, and no reason is known for the rest. The sample table contains 55,000 to 95,000 clones; only one count was recorded for roughly 76% of them. The top ten hold approximately 22% of the sample. The sequencing input was peripheral blood. These receptors were obtained from a woman in her seventies with acute or convalescent COVID-19.

Turning to this clone: The same CDR3 can be traced to other DNA sequences in this sample. The chain joins TRBV27 to TRBJ2-1; TRBD2 might be the D (6 bases). This CDR3 region has 15 residues. The germline V gene encodes CDR1 MNHEY and CDR2 SMNVEV (reference sequence). The V end lost 2 bases, the J end lost 3 bases, and 11 bases lay between the germline ends. The CDR3 DNA is TGTGCCAGCAGTTTAGGAGCGGGCGGCTACAATGAGCAGTTCTTC. Protein product: CASSLGAGGYNEQFF.

The V and J genes are TRBV2 and TRBJ2-3; D may be TRBD2 (6 bases). This CDR3 spans 14 amino acids. Trimming took off 11 bases at V and 0 bases at J, with 15 bases between the two ends. The germline gives CDR1 SNHLY, CDR2 FYNNEI. The DNA for the CDR3 is TGTGCCCTGGTGGGCGGGACTAGCACAGATACGCAGTATTTT. Its protein is CALVGGTSTDTQYF.

This rearrangement joins TRBV29-1 to TRBJ1-1; TRBD1 aligns across 9 bases. CDR1 is SQVTM and CDR2 is ANQGSEA in the germline V gene. The junction had 9 bases not matched to a gene; V was cut back by 5 bases and J by 5 bases. The CDR3 loop spans 14 amino acids. Here the CDR3 DNA reads TGCAGCGTTTCTTCCACAGGGGGCCGGACTGAAGCTTTCTTT. It codes for CSVSSTGGRTEAFF.

The genes are TRBV6-5 and TRBJ1-2; TRBD1 matches at 10 bases. The ends lost 0 bases at V and 7 bases at J; junction bases unmatched: 5. CDR1 MNHEY and CDR2 SVGAGI come from the germline V gene. The length of the CDR3 is 15 residues. CDR3 nucleotide sequence: TGTGCCAGCAGTTACTCTCGGACAGGGGGGGGTGGCTACACCTTC. Protein product: CASSYSRTGGGGYTF.

This sequence joins TRBV2 and TRBJ1-5; no reliable D call. This CDR3 contains 12 residues. Germline assignment: CDR1 SNHLY and CDR2 FYNNEI. Trimming removed 1 base from V and 7 bases from J, with 5 bases in between. The DNA for the CDR3 is TGTGCCAGCAGTGAAGAGAGGCAGCCCCAGCATTTT. It translates to CASSEERQPQHF.

The V gene is TRBV19, the J gene TRBJ2-1; 8 bases agree with TRBD1. From germline, CDR1 is LNHDA and CDR2 SQIVND (reference sequence). The CDR3 has 14 residues. V lost 10 bases, J lost 4 bases, and 9 bases stayed unmatched. CDR3 amino acids: CAIAGTGGYNEQFF. CDR3 DNA: TGTGCCATTGCCGGGACAGGAGGGTACAATGAGCAGTTCTTC.

J is TRBJ2-2 and V is TRBV5-1; D gene unclear. CDR1 is SGHRS, CDR2 YFSETQ, per germline. V shed 0 bases and J shed 0 bases, with 3 bases lying between them. CDR3 length equals 14 residues. The CDR3 loop is CASSLAANTGELFF. Written as DNA, the CDR3 is TGCGCCAGCAGCTTGGCAGCGAACACCGGGGAGCTGTTTTTT.

This chain uses TRBV7-8 with TRBJ1-4; 7 bases are shared with TRBD1. CDR1 is SGHVS, CDR2 FQNEAQ, per germline. The CDR3 runs to 16 residues. V lost 5 bases and J lost 0; bases outside the gene matches: 6. The CDR3 DNA sequence: TGTGCCAGCAGCCCCGGACAGGTTTCAACTAATGAAAAACTGTTTTTT. Amino acids: CASSPGQVSTNEKLFF.

The rearrangement uses TRBV3-1 (or the pseudogene TRBV3-2) and TRBJ2-1; D unresolved. Germline V gene lookup returns CDR1 LGHDT and CDR2 YNNKEL (reference sequence). This CDR3 is built from 13 residues. V was shortened by 8 bases and J by 8 bases, with 16 bases between the two germline ends. CDR3 nucleotides: TGTGCCAGCCTCAACACGGAGACCCATGAGCAGTTCTTC. This gives the protein CASLNTETHEQFF.

V usage is TRBV5-1 and J usage is TRBJ1-4, with 8 bases lining up with TRBD1. V lost 4 bases to trimming and J lost 8 bases; unmatched junction nucleotides: 7. CDR1 is SGHRS and CDR2 is YFSETQ in the germline V gene. This CDR3 is built from 14 residues. CDR3 in amino acids: CASSTGQVGEKLFF. The DNA of the CDR3 is TGCGCCAGCAGCACGGGACAGGTGGGCGAAAAACTGTTTTTT.

This clone was detected once. The V gene is TRBV7-9, the J gene TRBJ1-3, with unresolved D. In germline, CDR1 is SEHNR, CDR2 FQNEAQ (reference sequence). The ends were cut back, 2 bases at V and 1 base at J, with 9 bases in the middle. This CDR3 spans 15 amino acids. This chain's CDR3 is CASSLNRGSGNTIYF. The CDR3 DNA sequence: TGTGCCAGCAGCTTAAACCGGGGTTCTGGAAACACCATATATTTT.

This chain uses TRBV4-1 with TRBJ2-2; TRBD2 matches 8 bases. This CDR3 comprises 16 residues. Germline values: CDR1 MGHRA, CDR2 YSYEKL. V dropped 2 bases and J dropped 10; count of bases not matched to a gene: 12. CDR3 in amino acids: CASSQPPSGPEEELFF. The CDR3 DNA sequence: TGCGCCAGCAGCCAACCCCCTAGCGGGCCTGAGGAGGAGCTGTTTTTT.

This chain uses TRBV28 with TRBJ2-3, with a possible D match to TRBD2 (5 bases). This CDR3 comprises 15 residues. Germline CDR1 reads MDHEN; CDR2 reads SYDVKM. The V and J ends lost 5 bases and 2 bases respectively, with 14 bases between them. The CDR3 protein is CASSGSGGPTDTQYF. The CDR3 DNA reads TGTGCCAGCAGTGGGAGCGGAGGCCCCACAGATACGCAGTATTTT.

This clone has just one count. V usage is TRBV5-5 and J usage is TRBJ1-6, with 9 bases lining up with TRBD1. The CDR3 length is 14 residues. CDR1 and CDR2 from the germline V gene are SGHKS and YYEKEE (reference sequence). J gave up 9 bases and V 5 bases, and 6 bases lay outside the gene matches. The chain's CDR3 is CASRRQGVVSPLHF. CDR3 DNA: TGTGCCAGCAGGAGACAGGGGGTTGTTTCACCCCTCCACTTT.

The V and J genes are TRBV29-1 and TRBJ1-2, with a tentative D call TRBD1 (6 bases). CDR3 length: 13 amino acids. V lost 5 bases to trimming and J lost 7 bases, with 17 bases between them. CDR1 is SQVTM and CDR2 is ANQGSEA in the germline V gene. The CDR3 bases are TGCAGCGTTTCTTCTGACAGGCTAAGTGGCTACACCTTC. Translating it yields CSVSSDRLSGYTF. The entire variable domain, with the rest obtained from reference TRBV29-1 and TRBJ1-2, is as follows: SAVISQKPSRDICQRGTSLTIQCQVDSQVTMMFWYRQQPGQSLTLIATANQGSEATYESGFVIDKFPISRPNLTFSTLTVSNMSPEDSSIYLCSVSSDRLSGYTFGSGTRLTVV.